The 17 T cell receptor beta chains below were found in one sample sequenced in a study of T cell responses to AZD1222 COVID-19 vaccine. The assay was immunoSEQ multiplex PCR, and TCRdb's table has in-frame clones only and misses some. This table has about 130,000 clones, roughly nine tenths appearing once. The sample in question was peripheral blood, obtained on day 0 of AZD1222 vaccination. The receptor source for this set is an adult in good health.

The chain carries TRBV6-5 and TRBJ1-2, with TRBD1 identical over 8 bases. The CDR3 is made up of 13 amino acids. The V gene end was trimmed by 4 bases and the J gene end by 7 bases; junction bases not matched to a gene: 5. Germline V gene lookup returns CDR1 MNHEY and CDR2 SVGAGI. The CDR3 here is CASSSIDRGGYTF. The CDR3 DNA reads TGTGCCAGCAGTTCGATTGACAGGGGTGGCTACACCTTC.

The gene calls are TRBV11-1 and TRBJ1-1; D is perhaps TRBD1 (6 bases). This CDR3 is 12 amino acids long. Germline assignment: CDR1 SGHAT and CDR2 FQDESV (reference sequence). The V and J ends lost 2 bases and 10 bases respectively, with 11 bases between them. The CDR3 coding sequence is TGTGCCAGCAGCTTACCCGGACAGCTAGCTTTCTTT. This codes for CASSLPGQLAFF.

The rearrangement uses TRBV19 and TRBJ1-4; D is unclear. The CDR3 covers 13 residues. Germline values: CDR1 LNHDA, CDR2 SQIVND (reference sequence). The V end was cut by 2 bases, the J end by 5 bases, with 6 bases between. The CDR3 region has the DNA TGTGCCAGTAGTATATTTGGAAATGAAAAACTGTTTTTT. It translates to CASSIFGNEKLFF.

This chain connects TRBV15 to TRBJ1-3, with D uncertain. Trimming stripped 0 bases from V and 0 bases from J, with 6 bases between. Germline V gives CDR1 LNHNV, CDR2 YYDKDF (reference sequence). This CDR3 is 15 amino acids long. The CDR3 DNA is TGTGCCACCAGCAGAGACGGAACCTCTGGAAACACCATATATTTT. It specifies CATSRDGTSGNTIYF.

On this clone itself: The same CDR3 can be traced to other DNA sequences in this sample. This chain uses TRBV12-3 or TRBV12-4 with TRBJ1-5; D is undetermined. V was cut by 1 base and J by 2 bases, with 0 bases left in between. The CDR3 is 12 residues long. CDR3 nucleotides: TGTGCCAGCAGTTTAGGCAATCAGCCCCAGCATTTT. Encoded protein: CASSLGNQPQHF.

This chain links TRBV9 with TRBJ1-1; 7 bases are shared with TRBD1. Germline V lookup: CDR1 SGDLS, CDR2 YYNGEE. The trim removed 3 bases at V and 7 bases at J, leaving 3 bases unmatched. The CDR3 is made up of 12 amino acids. The CDR3 is CASSAGDSEAFF. DNA for the CDR3: TGTGCCAGCAGCGCCGGGGACAGTGAAGCTTTCTTT.

The chain's CDR3 is CASSVDPANTPYGYTF. CDR3 sequence (DNA): TGTGCCAGCAGCGTAGACCCCGCGAACACCCCCTATGGCTACACCTTC. The V gene is TRBV9, the J gene TRBJ1-2, with no clear D. V lost 0 bases and J lost 4, with 16 bases in between. This CDR3 spans 16 amino acids. Germline CDR1 and CDR2: SGDLS and YYNGEE.

The J gene is TRBJ1-1, the V gene TRBV27, with TRBD1 as a possible D gene (6 bases). This CDR3 has 16 amino acids. Trimming pared 4 bases from V and 2 bases from J, leaving 17 bases between. CDR1 and CDR2 (germline): MNHEY, SMNVEV (reference sequence). The CDR3 region is CASSSLSQGANTEAFF. The CDR3 DNA reads TGTGCCAGCAGTTCATTATCACAGGGAGCCAACACTGAAGCTTTCTTT.

The chain is built from TRBV10-3 and TRBJ2-2; maybe TRBD1 (6 bases). This CDR3 is 15 amino acids long. The germline V gene encodes CDR1 ENHRY and CDR2 SYGVKD. V lost 3 bases, J lost 3 bases, and 11 bases lay in between. The DNA for the CDR3 is TGTGCCATCAGTGATCCGGGACAAGACACCGGGGAGCTGTTTTTT. The encoded protein is CAISDPGQDTGELFF.

V usage is TRBV28 and J usage is TRBJ2-2; tentative D call: TRBD1 (5 bases). The CDR3 sequence is 17 residues long. V shed 5 bases and J shed 0 bases, with 16 bases lying between them. The germline V gene has CDR1 MDHEN and CDR2 SYDVKM. CDR3 DNA: TGTGCCAGCAGTCCCCTTAGAGACAGTTCGAACACCGGGGAGCTGTTTTTT. This codes for CASSPLRDSSNTGELFF.

Note on this clone: This specimen includes other DNA sequences encoding the same CDR3. The chain uses TRBV18 and TRBJ2-2; perhaps D is TRBD1 or TRBD2 (5 bases each). The CDR3 consists of 15 residues. V was trimmed by 0 bases and J by 3 bases, leaving 8 bases between them. CDR1 and CDR2 from the germline V gene are KGHSH and LQKENI. CDR3 amino acids: CASSPPLGDTGELFF. The CDR3 nucleotides are TGTGCCAGCTCACCACCTTTGGGGGACACCGGGGAGCTGTTTTTT.

The rearrangement uses TRBV18 and TRBJ2-5, with 8 bases aligning to TRBD1. Trimming at V came to 6 bases and at J to 2 bases, leaving 11 bases not matched to a gene. There are 16 residues in the CDR3. The germline gives CDR1 KGHSH, CDR2 LQKENI. CDR3 residues: CASSPAGTGLQETQYF. The CDR3 DNA sequence: TGTGCCAGCTCTCCTGCCGGGACAGGCTTACAAGAGACCCAGTACTTC.

This sequence joins TRBV2 and TRBJ2-5; D gene ambiguous. Germline loops: CDR1 SNHLY, CDR2 FYNNEI. Trimming took 7 bases from V and 5 from J, leaving 14 bases between them. The CDR3 has 13 amino acids. As DNA, the CDR3 is TGTGCCAGCAATTCTGTCTTGGGGGAGACCCAGTACTTC. Its translation is CASNSVLGETQYF.

The chain couples TRBV4-3 to TRBJ2-1; 9 nucleotides match TRBD1. CDR1 is LGHNA and CDR2 is YSLEER in the germline V gene. The trim removed 4 bases at V and 8 bases at J, leaving 6 bases unmatched. The CDR3 totals 14 residues. This chain's CDR3 is CASSLGTGRYEQFF. DNA of the CDR3: TGCGCCAGCAGCCTCGGGACAGGGAGATATGAGCAGTTCTTC.

This clone showed up just a few times. V usage is TRBV4-1 and J usage is TRBJ1-2; D unresolved. V lost 1 base and J 4 bases, leaving 10 bases between the germline ends. Germline-derived CDR1 and CDR2 are MGHRA and YSYEKL. The CDR3 loop spans 14 amino acids. The CDR3, as DNA: TGCGCCAGCAGCCAAGGGATTTGGACCTATGGCTACACCTTC. This codes for CASSQGIWTYGYTF.

This clone was detected only once. The rearrangement uses TRBV30 and TRBJ1-6, with a possible D match to TRBD1 (5 bases). This CDR3 is built from 17 residues. CDR1 and CDR2 from the germline V gene are GTSNPN and SVGIG (reference sequence). Between the trimmed V and J ends, which lost 1 base and 0 bases, there was a span of 13 bases. CDR3 DNA: TGTGCCTGGAGTGGAGTTTCGGGGGGCTCCTATAATTCACCCCTCCACTTT. Translation gives CAWSGVSGGSYNSPLHF.

This clone was seen a single time. The gene calls are TRBV7-2 and TRBJ2-3, with a possible D match to TRBD2 (5 bases). V shed 1 base and J shed 5 bases, with 10 bases lying between them. CDR3 size: 14 residues. The germline gives CDR1 SGHTA, CDR2 FQGNSA. CDR3 in DNA: TGTGCCAGCAGCTTAGACCTACGGGGAGATACGCAGTATTTT. Translation gives CASSLDLRGDTQYF. The variable domain in full, with the rest retrieved from reference TRBV7-2 and TRBJ2-3, is GAGVSQSPSNKVTEKGKDVELRCDPISGHTALYWYRQSLGQGLEFLIYFQGNSAPDKSGLPSDRFSAERTGGSVSTLTIQRTQQEDSAVYLCASSLDLRGDTQYFGPGTRLTVL.